The 4 T cell receptor beta chains given below trace back to one sample, sequenced in a study of blood T cell repertoires in COVID-19 (dated by TCRdb to 2020 to 2021). Library prep was done by the immunoSEQ multiplex PCR assay. This is the immuneACCESS table as TCRdb keeps it, with only in-frame sequences that have V and J called. A part of the clones is gone; compared with another copy, unresolved V genes explain less than half, and the rest is unexplained. The sample table holds approximately 240,000 clones, of which about 86% were seen once. Of the sample, approximately 1.3% is held by the ten largest clones. Sequencing input: PBMCs or T cells enriched from blood (not recorded which). The origin of the receptors is a woman aged 40 to 55 with acute COVID-19.

The genes are TRBV4-1 and TRBJ2-2, with a possible D match to TRBD2 (5 bases). Germline CDR1 MGHRA, CDR2 YSYEKL. Trimming stripped 0 bases from V and 0 bases from J, with 5 bases between. The CDR3 is 15 residues long. CDR3 in DNA: TGCGCCAGCAGCCAAGACGGGGCGAACACCGGGGAGCTGTTTTTT. This codes for CASSQDGANTGELFF.

The chain couples TRBV3-1 (or the pseudogene TRBV3-2) to TRBJ1-6; D ambiguous. Trimming removed 3 bases at V and 9 bases at J, with 18 bases between. Germline V lookup: CDR1 LGHDT, CDR2 YNNKEL (reference sequence). The CDR3 totals 16 residues. CDR3: CASSQAGLPKGSPLHF. The CDR3 nucleotides read TGTGCCAGCAGCCAGGCAGGACTTCCTAAAGGTTCACCCCTCCACTTT.

The V gene is TRBV3-1 (or the pseudogene TRBV3-2), the J gene TRBJ2-7, with 12 bases fitting TRBD2. Germline CDR1 and CDR2: LGHDT and YNNKEL (reference sequence). The CDR3 is 16 amino acids. V lost 0 bases, J lost 6 bases, and 6 bases stayed unmatched. The CDR3 sequence: CASSQDRLAGASEQYF. CDR3 nucleotide sequence: TGTGCCAGCAGCCAAGACCGACTAGCGGGGGCCTCCGAGCAGTACTTC.

This clone was found once. This chain links TRBV2 with TRBJ2-2; 9 bases are shared with TRBD2. The junction had 9 bases not matched to a gene; V was cut back by 6 bases and J by 7 bases. Per germline, CDR1 SNHLY and CDR2 FYNNEI. The CDR3 totals 15 residues. CDR3 nucleotide sequence: TGTGCCAGCAGGGCTAGCGGGGTCGAGGGCGGGGAGCTGTTTTTT. Its translation is CASRASGVEGGELFF.